One sample yielded the 23 T cell receptor beta chains listed below, sequenced in a study of hypomethylating agent response in myelodysplastic syndrome. Profiled with immunoSEQ multiplex PCR; TCRdb holds only in-frame clones, not every one. The sample records about 5,400 clones, around four fifths being singletons. Specimen: bone marrow, collected before or after starting hypomethylating agent treatment for myelodysplastic syndrome (not recorded which). Receptors were obtained from a human donor with myelodysplastic syndrome.

The chain recombines TRBV18 with TRBJ2-7, with D possibly being TRBD1 (6 bases). This CDR3 is built from 14 residues. The germline V gene has CDR1 KGHSH and CDR2 LQKENI. Trimming pared 3 bases from V and 7 bases from J, leaving 16 bases between. CDR3 sequence: CASSPPGTPAEQYF. The CDR3 coding sequence is TGTGCCAGCTCACCCCCCGGGACACCCGCAGAGCAGTACTTC.

The V call is TRBV15, the J call TRBJ1-1, with D unclear. Germline loops: CDR1 LNHNV, CDR2 YYDKDF (reference sequence). V was pared by 1 base and J by 4 bases, with 10 bases between. The CDR3 extends over 14 amino acids. CDR3 nucleotides: TGTGCCACCAGCAGAGGTGGACTGGGCACTGAAGCTTTCTTT. As protein: CATSRGGLGTEAFF.

The chain couples TRBV11-2 to TRBJ2-3; 7 bases align to TRBD2. The germline V gene encodes CDR1 SGHAT and CDR2 FQNNGV. With V trimmed by 1 base and J by 6 bases, 13 bases remained unmatched. CDR3 size: 17 residues. The CDR3 region is CASSLALYGEGLDTQYF. CDR3 coding DNA: TGTGCCAGCAGCTTAGCCCTGTACGGGGAGGGTTTGGATACGCAGTATTTT.

The chain links TRBV7-8 to TRBJ2-3; D remains unclear. Germline V gene sequence: CDR1 SGHVS, CDR2 FQNEAQ. Trimming removed 1 base at V and 4 bases at J, with 15 bases between. The CDR3 spans 16 residues. Written as DNA, the CDR3 is TGTGCCAGCAGCTTAGTGGACCTAAAGGCCGCAGATACGCAGTATTTT. Its protein is CASSLVDLKAADTQYF.

This clone was seen only once. The chain joins TRBV10-1 to TRBJ2-1, with D tentatively TRBD1 (5 bases). CDR3 length equals 15 residues. V gave up 2 bases and J gave up 8 bases, with 16 bases separating them. CDR1 is WNHNN and CDR2 is SYGVQD in the germline V gene (reference sequence). CDR3 bases: TGCGCCAGCAGTGAGGGCAGGGTCGAGATTTATGAGCAGTTCTTC. It translates to CASSEGRVEIYEQFF.

The genes are TRBV4-1 and TRBJ2-3, with unresolved D. The CDR3 contains 13 residues. Trimming removed 1 base from V and 1 base from J, with 3 bases in between. Germline V gene lookup returns CDR1 MGHRA and CDR2 YSYEKL. DNA for the CDR3: TGCGCCAGCAGCCAAGTGGGCACAGATACGCAGTATTTT. Translation: CASSQVGTDTQYF.

The sample holds one count of this clone. The chain employs TRBV11-2 and TRBJ1-2; weak D call: TRBD1 (5 bases). The CDR3 covers 16 residues. V lost 1 base, J lost 8 bases, and 20 bases lay in between. Per the germline V gene, CDR1 is SGHAT and CDR2 is FQNNGV. The CDR3, as DNA: TGTGCCAGCAGCTTAGGAGAGGGGAACTATGTTCGCGGCTACACCTTC. Its translation: CASSLGEGNYVRGYTF.

J is TRBJ2-6 and V is TRBV9; 11 bases agree with TRBD1. With 4 bases clipped from V and 0 bases from J, the junction kept 12 bases outside the gene matches. The CDR3 length is 20 residues. The germline CDR1 and CDR2 sequences are SGDLS and YYNGEE. CDR3 in DNA: TGTGCCAGCAGCTCCCCGAATGGACAGGGGGCCTACTCTGGGGCCAACGTCCTGACTTTC. This codes for CASSSPNGQGAYSGANVLTF.

This chain uses TRBV10-3 with TRBJ2-7, with TRBD1 matching 11 bases. V shed 2 bases and J 5 bases; nucleotides not matched to a gene: 8. This CDR3 is 16 amino acids long. The V gene's germline CDR1 is ENHRY and CDR2 SYGVKD. The CDR3 sequence is CAISEPPGQGDHEQYF. The CDR3 bases are TGTGCCATCAGTGAGCCTCCGGGACAGGGGGACCACGAGCAGTACTTC.

V is TRBV29-1 and J is TRBJ2-1, with 8 bases that match TRBD2. V lost 4 bases and J lost 1; bases outside the gene matches: 6. The CDR3 length is 15 residues. CDR1 is SQVTM, CDR2 ANQGSEA, per germline. The CDR3 DNA reads TGCAGCGTTGGGGGCGGGGGGCTTTCCTACAATGAGCAGTTCTTC. Translation gives CSVGGGGLSYNEQFF.

CDR3 nucleotide sequence: TGTGCCATCAGTACTAGCGGGGGGAACAATGAGCAGTTCTTC. This sequence encodes CAISTSGGNNEQFF. This rearrangement joins TRBV10-3 to TRBJ2-1; 12 bases line up with TRBD2. Germline trimming cut 5 bases from V and 5 bases from J; bases unmatched to any gene: 1. The CDR3 sequence is 14 residues long. CDR1 is ENHRY, CDR2 SYGVKD, per germline.

The chain combines TRBV5-1 with TRBJ1-5, with TRBD1 matching 10 bases. The length of the CDR3 is 15 residues. V lost 3 bases, J lost 4 bases, and 4 bases stayed unmatched. The germline CDR1 and CDR2 sequences are SGHRS and YFSETQ. Here the CDR3 reads CASSSGTGVNQPQHF. The CDR3, as DNA: TGCGCCAGCAGCTCCGGGACAGGGGTAAATCAGCCCCAGCATTTT. The full variable domain, its missing parts supplied by reference TRBV5-1 and TRBJ1-5, is KAGVTQTPRYLIKTRGQQVTLSCSPISGHRSVSWYQQTPGQGLQFLFEYFSETQRNKGNFPGRFSGRQFSNSRSEMNVSTLELGDSALYLCASSSGTGVNQPQHFGDGTRLSIL.

V is TRBV9 and J is TRBJ2-1; 7 bases agree with TRBD2. The CDR3 runs to 15 residues. In germline, CDR1 is SGDLS, CDR2 YYNGEE. J gave up 3 bases and V 0 bases, and 3 bases lay outside the gene matches. DNA for the CDR3: TGTGCCAGCAGCGTAGCTGGGGGGGGCTACAATGAGCAGTTCTTC. Amino acids: CASSVAGGGYNEQFF.

The chain is built from TRBV7-9 and TRBJ1-1, with D maybe TRBD1 (5 bases). In germline, CDR1 is SEHNR, CDR2 FQNEAQ (reference sequence). The V end lost 2 bases, the J end lost 3 bases, and 13 bases lay between the germline ends. The CDR3 covers 15 residues. This CDR3 is CASSLTSPGDTEAFF. The CDR3 nucleotides read TGTGCCAGCAGCTTAACGTCCCCGGGGGACACTGAAGCTTTCTTT.

The chain's CDR3 is CASSSHRGVKTGELFF. In nucleotides, the CDR3 is TGCGCCAGCAGCAGTCACAGGGGAGTCAAGACCGGGGAGCTGTTTTTT. The rearrangement joins TRBV4-3 to TRBJ2-2, with 7 bases identical to TRBD1. The CDR3 length is 16 residues. The ends lost 5 bases at V and 5 bases at J; junction bases unmatched: 11. Germline V gene sequence: CDR1 LGHNA, CDR2 YSLEER.

The rearrangement joins TRBV13 to TRBJ1-1, with D possibly being TRBD1 (6 bases). The germline V gene encodes CDR1 PRHDT and CDR2 FYEKMQ (reference sequence). The CDR3 extends over 14 amino acids. V lost 5 bases, J lost 5 bases, and 15 bases lay in between. The CDR3 region is CASSPGGRVTEAFF. DNA for the CDR3: TGTGCCAGCAGCCCCGGGGGGCGCGTAACTGAAGCTTTCTTT.

In DNA form, the CDR3 reads TGTGCCAGTGAAACAGGGGGTAATGAAAAACTGTTTTTT. Amino acids: CASETGGNEKLFF. The genes are TRBV7-9 and TRBJ1-4; 8 bases map to TRBD1. Germline values: CDR1 SEHNR, CDR2 FQNEAQ (reference sequence). Losses at the gene ends were 9 bases for V and 4 bases for J; bases not matched to a gene: 4. This CDR3 region has 13 residues.

In this sample, this clone turned up a few times. This chain connects TRBV18 to TRBJ2-7; 9 bases line up with TRBD1. From germline, CDR1 is KGHSH and CDR2 LQKENI. V lost 3 bases, J lost 4 bases, and 7 bases stayed unmatched. CDR3 length: 15 amino acids. The CDR3 DNA follows: TGTGCCAGCTCACCTCCCGCGGGACAGGGATACGAGCAGTACTTC. Its translation: CASSPPAGQGYEQYF.

The V and J genes are TRBV2 and TRBJ1-1; unclear D gene. Trimming shortened V by 0 bases and J by 10 bases, and 12 bases separated the two germline ends. The CDR3 is made up of 13 amino acids. Germline values: CDR1 SNHLY, CDR2 FYNNEI. CDR3 region: CASSEARSFGAFF. In DNA form, the CDR3 reads TGTGCCAGCAGTGAAGCTAGGTCCTTCGGAGCTTTCTTT.

The chain employs TRBV9 and TRBJ2-3; no clear D. Per germline, CDR1 SGDLS and CDR2 YYNGEE. The V and J ends lost 0 bases and 0 bases respectively, with 5 bases between them. The CDR3 contains 14 residues. Here the CDR3 reads CASSVGGSTDTQYF. CDR3 coding DNA: TGTGCCAGCAGCGTAGGAGGAAGCACAGATACGCAGTATTTT.

The chain joins TRBV11-2 to TRBJ2-3; D unresolved. CDR3 length equals 13 residues. The V end lost 5 bases, the J end lost 2 bases, and 8 bases lay between the germline ends. CDR1 is SGHAT, CDR2 FQNNGV, per germline. For the CDR3, the DNA is TGTGCCAGCAGCCCCCGACTCACAGATACGCAGTATTTT. This gives the protein CASSPRLTDTQYF.

This chain links TRBV5-6 with TRBJ2-7; weak D call: TRBD1 (6 bases). Germline assignment: CDR1 SGHDT and CDR2 YYEEEE. V shed 0 bases and J shed 1 base, with 14 bases lying between them. This CDR3 contains 16 residues. DNA for the CDR3: TGTGCCAGCAGCTTGGACCGACAGGCCAGTTCCTACGAGCAGTACTTC. It yields the protein CASSLDRQASSYEQYF.

The sample holds one count of this clone. The rearrangement joins TRBV27 to TRBJ2-3, with unresolved D. Trimming removed 0 bases from V and 0 bases from J, with 16 bases in between. The CDR3 runs 18 residues. CDR1 is MNHEY and CDR2 is SMNVEV in the germline V gene (reference sequence). The DNA for the CDR3 is TGTGCCAGCAGTTTATCGAAAGGTGAAGCGATAAGCACAGATACGCAGTATTTT. It codes for CASSLSKGEAISTDTQYF.